The following is a T cell receptor (beta chain) sequence with its context. Profiled with immunoSEQ multiplex PCR; TCRdb holds only in-frame clones, not every one. Of approximately 350,000 clones in the sample, approximately 79% were seen once. This record belongs to a study of shared clonotypes between healthy human individuals. There are 15 residues in the CDR3. Germline V gene data show CDR1 as MNHEY and CDR2 as SVGAGI. V dropped 6 bases and J dropped 1 base, with 13 bases sitting between them. The chain uses TRBV6-5 and TRBJ2-1; possibly TRBD1 for D (5 bases). Input material: memory CD4+ T cells sorted from blood. As for subset: CD45RA-negative fraction. This clonotype was obtained from a man aged 25 to 40 in good health. Here the CDR3 reads CASSSDSPSYNEQFF. The DNA of the CDR3 is TGTGCCAGCAGCTCAGACAGTCCATCCTACAATGAGCAGTTCTTC.